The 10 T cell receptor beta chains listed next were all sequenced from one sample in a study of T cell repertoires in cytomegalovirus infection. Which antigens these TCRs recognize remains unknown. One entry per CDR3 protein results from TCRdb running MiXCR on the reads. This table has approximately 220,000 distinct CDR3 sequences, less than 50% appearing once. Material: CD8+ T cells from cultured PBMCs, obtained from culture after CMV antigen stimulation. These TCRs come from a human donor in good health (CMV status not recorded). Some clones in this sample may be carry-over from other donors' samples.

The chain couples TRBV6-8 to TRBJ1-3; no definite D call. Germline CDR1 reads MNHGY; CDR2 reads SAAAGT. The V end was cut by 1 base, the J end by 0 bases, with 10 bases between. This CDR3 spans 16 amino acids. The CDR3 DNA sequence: TGTGCCAGCAGTTACTTGCCCACGGGCTCTGGAAACACCATATATTTT. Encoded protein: CASSYLPTGSGNTIYF.

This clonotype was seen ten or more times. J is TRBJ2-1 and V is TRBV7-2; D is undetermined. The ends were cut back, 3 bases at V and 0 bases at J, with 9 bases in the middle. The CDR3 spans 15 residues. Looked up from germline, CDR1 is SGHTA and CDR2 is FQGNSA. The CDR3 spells CASSFDSSSYNEQFF. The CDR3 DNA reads TGTGCCAGCAGCTTCGACTCCAGCTCCTACAATGAGCAGTTCTTC.

The CDR3 loop reads CASSPFPGTPFQGELFF. Written as DNA, the CDR3 is TGTGCCAGCAGTCCGTTCCCCGGGACTCCTTTCCAAGGGGAGCTGTTTTTT. The J gene is TRBJ2-2, the V gene TRBV7-9; D may be TRBD2 (6 bases). The V end was cut by 6 bases, the J end by 8 bases, with 25 bases between. The CDR3 has 17 amino acids. From germline, CDR1 is SEHNR and CDR2 FQNEAQ (reference sequence).

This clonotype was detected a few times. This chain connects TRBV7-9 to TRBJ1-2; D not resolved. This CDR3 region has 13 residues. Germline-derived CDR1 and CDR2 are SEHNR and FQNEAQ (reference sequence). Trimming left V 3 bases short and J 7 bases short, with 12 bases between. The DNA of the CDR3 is TGTGCCAGCAGCTTGGGGTCAGTAGTTGGCTACACCTTC. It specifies CASSLGSVVGYTF.

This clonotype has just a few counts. The CDR3 DNA is TGTGCCAGCAGCCCACCCGGGACCCCGTACAATGAGCAGTTCTTC. Translated, it gives CASSPPGTPYNEQFF. This sequence joins TRBV7-3 and TRBJ2-1, with D perhaps given as TRBD1 or TRBD2 (5 bases each). The V gene lost 5 bases and the J gene lost 4 bases, with 15 bases spanning the gap. This CDR3 spans 15 amino acids. Germline CDR1 SGHTA, CDR2 FQGTGA. Full variable domain (rest looked up from reference TRBV7-3 and TRBJ2-1): GAGVSQTPSNKVTEKGKYVELRCDPISGHTALYWYRQSLGQGPEFLIYFQGTGAADDSGLPNDRFFAVRPEGSVSTLKIQRTERGDSAVYLCASSPPGTPYNEQFFGPGTRLTVL.

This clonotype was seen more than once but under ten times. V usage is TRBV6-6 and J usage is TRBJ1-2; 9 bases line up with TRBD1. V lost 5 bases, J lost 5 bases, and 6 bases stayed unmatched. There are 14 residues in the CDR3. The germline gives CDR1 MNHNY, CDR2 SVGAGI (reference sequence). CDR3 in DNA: TGTGCCAGCAGTCCAACAGGGGGCGCGTATGGCTACACCTTC. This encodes CASSPTGGAYGYTF.

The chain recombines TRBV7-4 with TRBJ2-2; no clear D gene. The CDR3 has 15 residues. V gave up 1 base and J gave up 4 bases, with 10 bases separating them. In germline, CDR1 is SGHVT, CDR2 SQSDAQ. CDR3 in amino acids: CASSLEPGITGELFF. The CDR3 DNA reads TGTGCCAGCAGCTTAGAACCTGGGATCACCGGGGAGCTGTTTTTT. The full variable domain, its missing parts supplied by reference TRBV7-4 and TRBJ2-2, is GAGVSQSPRYKVAKRGRDVALRCDSISGHVTLYWYRQTLGQGSEVLTYSQSDAQRDKSGRPSGRFSAERPERSVSTLKIQRTEQGDSAVYLCASSLEPGITGELFFGEGSRLTVL.

The CDR3 nucleotides are TGTGCCAGCAGTTTTGGTTCAGGGGAATTCTACAATGAGCAGTTCTTC. Translation: CASSFGSGEFYNEQFF. The chain joins TRBV27 to TRBJ2-1, with D possibly TRBD1 on 6 matching bases. Germline CDR1 and CDR2: MNHEY and SMNVEV (reference sequence). The CDR3 spans 16 residues. Trimming took 3 bases from V and 3 from J, leaving 15 bases between them.

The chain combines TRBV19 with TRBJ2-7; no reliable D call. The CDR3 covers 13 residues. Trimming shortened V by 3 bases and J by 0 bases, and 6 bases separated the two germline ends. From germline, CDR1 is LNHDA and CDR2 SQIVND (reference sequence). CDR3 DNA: TGTGCCAGTAGTATTGGCAGCTCCTACGAGCAGTACTTC. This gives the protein CASSIGSSYEQYF.

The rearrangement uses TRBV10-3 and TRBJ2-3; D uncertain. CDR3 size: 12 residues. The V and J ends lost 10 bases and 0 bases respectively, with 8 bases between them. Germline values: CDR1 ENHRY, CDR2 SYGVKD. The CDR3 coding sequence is TGTGCCACCGTAAATAGCACAGATACGCAGTATTTT. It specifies CATVNSTDTQYF.